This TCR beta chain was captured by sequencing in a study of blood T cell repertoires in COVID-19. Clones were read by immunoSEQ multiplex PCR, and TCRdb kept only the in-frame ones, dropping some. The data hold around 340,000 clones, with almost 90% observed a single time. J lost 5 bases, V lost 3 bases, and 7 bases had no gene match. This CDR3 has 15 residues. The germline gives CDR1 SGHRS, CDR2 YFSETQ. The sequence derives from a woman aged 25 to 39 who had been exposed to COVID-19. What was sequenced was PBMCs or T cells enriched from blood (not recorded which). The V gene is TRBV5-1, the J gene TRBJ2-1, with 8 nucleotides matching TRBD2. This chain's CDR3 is CASSWGLERDNEQFF. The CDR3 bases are TGCGCCAGCAGCTGGGGACTAGAAAGGGACAATGAGCAGTTCTTC.